This T cell receptor (beta chain) appears in the sequencing data of a study of blood T cell repertoires in COVID-19. The CDR3 sequence is 19 residues long. V shed 1 base and J shed 0 bases, with 21 bases lying between them. The V gene's germline CDR1 is LNHNV and CDR2 YYDKDF (reference sequence). Sequencing was performed with immunoSEQ multiplex PCR; in TCRdb, only in-frame clones are kept and a portion is missing. Of under 95,000 clones in the sample, approximately 86% are singletons; the top ten hold 29%. The receptor comes from a woman at least 80 years old with acute or convalescent COVID-19. Specimen: peripheral blood. The genes are TRBV15 and TRBJ2-5, with D tentatively TRBD2 (5 bases). CDR3 coding DNA: TGTGCCACCAGCAGAGGGAGGTCGTCGGAGGTCTCCCACCAAGAGACCCAGTACTTC. Translation gives CATSRGRSSEVSHQETQYF. The full variable domain, completed using reference TRBV15 and TRBJ2-5, is DAMVIQNPRYQVTQFGKPVTLSCSQTLNHNVMYWYQQKSSQAPKLLFHYYDKDFNNEADTPDNFQSRRPNTSFCFLDIRSPGLGDTAMYLCATSRGRSSEVSHQETQYFGPGTRLLVL.